This TCR beta chain was documented in a study of CD8+ T cells in alopecia areata. About the research overall: Percent affected scalp area, the SALT score, rated treated patients' severity.

The study's findings and limits: Persistence in scalp and blood during tofacitinib was observed for many expanded lesional clones. Scalp clonality dropped significantly under tofacitinib, as did expanded CD8+ top-100 clones.

In germline, CDR1 is SGDLS, CDR2 YYNGEE. V dropped 4 bases and J dropped 3; count of bases not matched to a gene: 12. The CDR3 is 16 amino acids. Stated treatment: oral pan-JAK inhibitor, 5-10 mg twice daily. Individuals with alopecia areata gave both lesional scalp punch biopsies and peripheral blood for collection. RNA extraction was followed by reverse transcription into cDNA, which acted as the sequencing template. Repertoires were generated with immunoSEQ multiplex PCR, while TCRdb's copy carries only in-frame clones and drops some. Counted here are over 150,000 clones, less than 70% occurring once; the ten biggest clones make up more than 10%. Comment on this clone: Antigen: not known.

Material: CD8+ T cells sorted from blood, obtained at week 24, from a patient treated with tofacitinib. This TCR was recovered from a human donor with alopecia areata. The rearrangement uses TRBV9 and TRBJ1-2; 7 bases fit TRBD1. The CDR3: CASSISGTADHYGYTF. DNA of the CDR3: TGTGCCAGCAGCATATCCGGGACAGCCGATCACTATGGCTACACCTTC.